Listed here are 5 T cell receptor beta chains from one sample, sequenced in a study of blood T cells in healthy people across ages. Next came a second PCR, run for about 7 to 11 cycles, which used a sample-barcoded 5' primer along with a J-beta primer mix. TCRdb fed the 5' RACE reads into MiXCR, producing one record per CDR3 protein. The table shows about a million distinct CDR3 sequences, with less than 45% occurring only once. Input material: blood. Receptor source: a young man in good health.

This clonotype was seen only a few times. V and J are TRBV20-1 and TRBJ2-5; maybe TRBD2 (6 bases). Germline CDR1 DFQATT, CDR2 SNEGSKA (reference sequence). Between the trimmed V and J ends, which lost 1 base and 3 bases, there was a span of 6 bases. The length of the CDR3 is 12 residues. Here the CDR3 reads CSARAGEETQYF. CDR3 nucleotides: TGCAGTGCTAGAGCGGGGGAAGAGACCCAGTACTTC.

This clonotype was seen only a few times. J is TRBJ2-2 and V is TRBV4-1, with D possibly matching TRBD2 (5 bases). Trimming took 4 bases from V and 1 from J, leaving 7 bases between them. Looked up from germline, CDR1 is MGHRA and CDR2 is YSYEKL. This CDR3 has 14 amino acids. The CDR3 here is CASSPTMNTGELFF. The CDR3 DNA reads TGCGCCAGCAGCCCGACTATGAACACCGGGGAGCTGTTTTTT.

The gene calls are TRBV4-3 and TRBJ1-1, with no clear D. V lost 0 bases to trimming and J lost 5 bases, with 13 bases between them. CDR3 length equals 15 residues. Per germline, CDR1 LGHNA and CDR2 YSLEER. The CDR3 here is CASSQEGNRGTEAFF. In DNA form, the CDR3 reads TGCGCCAGCAGCCAAGAAGGTAACCGCGGGACTGAAGCTTTCTTT.

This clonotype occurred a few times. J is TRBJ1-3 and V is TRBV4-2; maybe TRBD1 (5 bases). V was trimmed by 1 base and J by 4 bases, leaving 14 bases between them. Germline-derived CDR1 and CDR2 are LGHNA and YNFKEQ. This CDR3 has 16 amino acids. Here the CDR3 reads CASSQGGELGGNTIYF. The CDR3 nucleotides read TGTGCCAGCAGCCAAGGGGGGGAGCTTGGAGGAAACACCATATATTTT.

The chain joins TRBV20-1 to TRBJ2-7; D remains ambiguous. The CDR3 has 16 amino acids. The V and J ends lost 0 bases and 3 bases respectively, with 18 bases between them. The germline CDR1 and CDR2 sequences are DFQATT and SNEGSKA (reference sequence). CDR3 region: CSARDITTTTFYEQYF. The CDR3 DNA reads TGCAGTGCTAGAGATATAACTACCACCACCTTCTACGAGCAGTACTTC.